The T cell receptor (beta chain) described here comes from a study of blood T cells in healthy people across ages. The study's findings and limits: Diversity figures based on one million T cells were deemed too low. Long-lived donors carried more naive CD4+ cells and greater diversity than aged donors.

Details on this clonotype: Its antigen is not known.

Germline values: CDR1 MGHDK, CDR2 SYGVNS. This CDR3 is 13 amino acids long. Isolation per sample recovered at least 7 million PBMCs. Sample-barcoded 5' priming and a J-beta primer mix drove a second PCR of 7 to 11 cycles. Via MiXCR, TCRdb re-called the 5' RACE reads, giving one row per CDR3 protein. The data hold 600,000 or so distinct CDR3 sequences, with 47% observed a single time. The sequencing input was blood. The rearrangement links TRBV25-1 to TRBJ2-5; 7 nucleotides line up with TRBD1. The J call is in doubt because the DNA end fits TRBJ2-7 better. This clonotype was obtained from a man aged 80 or over in good health. In DNA, the CDR3 is TGTGCCAGCAGTAGTCGACAGGGCTGCGAGCAGTACTTC. Translation: CASSSRQGCEQYF.